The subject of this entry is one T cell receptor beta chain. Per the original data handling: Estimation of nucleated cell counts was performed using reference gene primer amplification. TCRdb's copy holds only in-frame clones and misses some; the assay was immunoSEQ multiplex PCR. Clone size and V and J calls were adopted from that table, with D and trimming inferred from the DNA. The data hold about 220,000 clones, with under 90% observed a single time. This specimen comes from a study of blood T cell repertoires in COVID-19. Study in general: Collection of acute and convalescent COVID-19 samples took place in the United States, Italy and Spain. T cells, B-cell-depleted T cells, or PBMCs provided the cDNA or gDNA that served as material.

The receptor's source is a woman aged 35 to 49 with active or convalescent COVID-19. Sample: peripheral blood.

The CDR3 loop is CASRGAQLYNEQFF. Written as DNA, the CDR3 is TGTGCCAGCCGGGGGGCCCAACTATACAATGAGCAGTTCTTC. The V gene is TRBV28, the J gene TRBJ2-1, with a possible D match to TRBD2 (7 bases). The V gene lost 8 bases and the J gene lost 4 bases, with 15 bases spanning the gap. CDR1 is MDHEN, CDR2 SYDVKM, per germline. CDR3 size: 14 residues.